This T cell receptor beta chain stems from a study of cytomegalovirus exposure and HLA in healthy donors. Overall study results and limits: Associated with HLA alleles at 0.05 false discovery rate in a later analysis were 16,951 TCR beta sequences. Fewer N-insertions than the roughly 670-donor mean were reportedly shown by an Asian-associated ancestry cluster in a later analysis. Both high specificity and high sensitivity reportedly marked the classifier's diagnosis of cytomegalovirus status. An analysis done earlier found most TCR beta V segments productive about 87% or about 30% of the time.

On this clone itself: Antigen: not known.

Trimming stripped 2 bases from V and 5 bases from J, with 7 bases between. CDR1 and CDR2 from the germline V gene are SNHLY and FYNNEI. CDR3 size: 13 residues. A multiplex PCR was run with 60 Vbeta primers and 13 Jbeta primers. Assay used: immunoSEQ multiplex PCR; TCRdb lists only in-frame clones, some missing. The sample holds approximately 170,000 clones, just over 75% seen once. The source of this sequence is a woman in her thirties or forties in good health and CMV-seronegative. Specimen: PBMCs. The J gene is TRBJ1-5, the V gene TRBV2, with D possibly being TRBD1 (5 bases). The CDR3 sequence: CASSESGHQPQHF. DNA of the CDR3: TGTGCCAGCAGTGAATCAGGGCATCAGCCCCAGCATTTT.